The 17 T cell receptor beta chains below come from one sample, sequenced in a study of T cells in women clearing cervical HPV infection. The assay was immunoSEQ multiplex PCR, and TCRdb's table has in-frame clones only and misses some. The clone table shows some 41,000 clones, with the ten largest holding 6.5% to 8.5%. Sequencing used blood buffy coat. These receptors were collected from a woman between 18 and 69 years old with a cervical HPV16 infection that either progressed to CIN3+ or cleared (not recorded which).

A word on this clone: Sequencing ends 3 residues short of the CDR3 end; the germline J gene provides the rest. The rearrangement joins TRBV5-1 to TRBJ2-1, with 9 nucleotides matching TRBD1. The germline CDR1 and CDR2 sequences are SGHRS and YFSETQ. V was pared by 4 bases and J by 4 bases, with 12 bases of the junction left unmatched. This CDR3 has 17 amino acids. CDR3 loop: CASSPGTGNTPYNEQFF. Partial CDR3 DNA: TGCGCCAGCAGCCCCGGGACAGGGAACACGCCTTACAATGAG. Supplemented by reference TRBV5-1 and TRBJ2-1, the full variable domain reads KAGVTQTPRYLIKTRGQQVTLSCSPISGHRSVSWYQQTPGQGLQFLFEYFSETQRNKGNFPGRFSGRQFSNSRSEMNVSTLELGDSALYLCASSPGTGNTPYNEQFFGPGTRLTVL.

Of note for this clone: The CDR3 is cut off 3 residues early in the read; its end comes from the germline J gene. The chain recombines TRBV20-1 with TRBJ2-7, with TRBD2 matching over 9 bases. This CDR3 is built from 16 residues. Trimming took 2 bases from V and 2 from J; bases not matched to a gene: 10. Germline V gene data show CDR1 as DFQATT and CDR2 as SNEGSKA (reference sequence). CDR3 bases read: TGCAGTGCTAGATATTTTCGACTAGCGGAACCCTACGAG. This encodes CSARYFRLAEPYE. The CDR3 as a whole reads CSARYFRLAEPYEQYF.

Worth noting for this clone: The read ends 3 residues early relative to the CDR3; the germline J gene fills the gap. The chain carries TRBV28 and TRBJ1-1; D uncertain. CDR1 is MDHEN and CDR2 is SYDVKM in the germline V gene. This CDR3 is 13 amino acids long. V gave up 10 bases and J gave up 1 base, with 13 bases separating them. The CDR3 region is CAMSRDRNTEAFF. CDR3 DNA, as far as it was read: TGTGCCATGTCTAGAGATCGGAACACTGAA.

On this clone itself: The CDR3 end is not reached by the read, which stops 3 residues before it; the germline J gene fills it in. The chain couples TRBV2 to TRBJ2-7; TRBD2 matches 7 bases. The germline V gene encodes CDR1 SNHLY and CDR2 FYNNEI. This CDR3 spans 13 amino acids. V lost 8 bases, J lost 4 bases, and 8 bases stayed unmatched. Partial CDR3 DNA: TGTGCCAGCTTAGCGGGCGCATCATACGAG. This gives the protein CASLAGASYE. The CDR3 as a whole reads CASLAGASYEQYF.

Concerning this clone itself: The read ends 3 residues before the CDR3 terminus; that terminus is restored from the germline J gene. The V call is TRBV7-9, the J call TRBJ2-3, with D unclear. Trimming took 7 bases from V and 8 from J, leaving 16 bases between them. Looked up from germline, CDR1 is SEHNR and CDR2 is FQNEAQ (reference sequence). The CDR3 runs to 13 residues. This CDR3 is CASTPAVSFTQYF. The sequenced part of the CDR3 DNA is TGTGCCAGCACCCCGGCGGTTTCATTTACG.

Incomplete CDR3 DNA: TGTGCCAGTAGTATTCAACCCTTTCCAGGGACCGGGGAG. Residues: CASSIQPFPGTGE. The whole CDR3 is CASSIQPFPGTGELFF. The rearrangement joins TRBV19 to TRBJ2-2; possible D gene TRBD1, 5 bases. Read sequence stops 3 residues before the CDR3 end, and the germline J gene provides the missing end. This CDR3 is 16 amino acids long. Trimming shortened V by 3 bases and J by 5 bases, and 16 bases separated the two germline ends. Per germline, CDR1 LNHDA and CDR2 SQIVND (reference sequence). Full variable domain (missing parts from reference TRBV19 and TRBJ2-2): DGGITQSPKYLFRKEGQNVTLSCEQNLNHDAMYWYRQDPGQGLRLIYYSQIVNDFQKGDIAEGYSVSREKKESFPLTVTSAQKNPTAFYLCASSIQPFPGTGELFFGEGSRLTVL.

Concerning this clone: Sequence at one end of the junction differs from germline and may be a read error. The read stops 3 residues short of the end of the CDR3; the missing end is completed from the germline J gene. The rearrangement uses TRBV19 and TRBJ2-1, with 16 bases identical to TRBD2. Germline V gene lookup returns CDR1 LNHDA and CDR2 SQIVND (reference sequence). The CDR3 is made up of 19 amino acids. The CDR3 spells CARSIPGLAGGPYRDEQFF. The CDR3 bases that were read are TGTGCCAGGAGTATCCCGGGACTAGCGGGAGGGCCTTATCGGGATGAG.

Worth noting for this clone: The sequenced fragment ends 3 residues before the CDR3 boundary, so the rest is inferred from the germline J gene. V usage is TRBV10-2 and J usage is TRBJ2-3; 11 positions match TRBD2. Per the germline V gene, CDR1 is WSHSY and CDR2 is SAAADI. This CDR3 contains 16 residues. Trimming cost V 8 bases and J 4 bases; bases outside gene matches: 11. The chain's CDR3 is CASPPGQGLAADTQYF. The DNA read from the CDR3 is TGCGCCAGCCCCCCCGGGCAGGGACTAGCGGCAGATACG.

Points on this clone: The CDR3 is cut off 3 residues early in the read; its end comes from the germline J gene. This rearrangement joins TRBV5-1 to TRBJ2-4, with 8 positions matching TRBD1. Germline V CDR1 and CDR2: SGHRS, YFSETQ. This CDR3 contains 20 residues. V trimming: 0 bases; J trimming: 2 bases; junction bases outside the gene matches: 16. The CDR3 here is CASSLAWLPDRDNTKNIQYF. The covered CDR3 bases are TGCGCCAGCAGCTTGGCCTGGTTGCCGGACAGGGATAATACCAAAAACATT.

About this clone itself: The sequenced fragment ends 3 residues before the CDR3 boundary, so the rest is inferred from the germline J gene. The chain combines TRBV4-1 with TRBJ2-5; D remains ambiguous. The length of the CDR3 is 14 residues. Trimming took off 4 bases at V and 0 bases at J, with 9 bases between the two ends. CDR1 MGHRA and CDR2 YSYEKL come from the germline V gene. Here the CDR3 reads CASSPPNHQETQYF. Incomplete CDR3 DNA: TGCGCCAGCAGCCCCCCTAACCACCAAGAGACC.

Concerning this clone: The read comes to an end 3 residues before the CDR3 does, leaving the germline J gene to fill in the end. V gene TRBV18 combines with J gene TRBJ2-7, with D possibly TRBD1 on 5 matching bases. The CDR3 is 16 amino acids. Germline CDR1 is KGHSH and CDR2 is LQKENI. V lost 2 bases, J lost 0 bases, and 14 bases lay in between. The sequenced part of the CDR3 DNA is TGTGCCAGCTCACCATCCGGGCAGGGCAACTCCTACGAG. This gives the protein CASSPSGQGNSYE. The whole CDR3 region reads CASSPSGQGNSYEQYF.

Details on this clone: The sequence runs out 3 residues before the end of the CDR3; the remainder is reconstructed from the germline J gene. V gene TRBV4-1 combines with J gene TRBJ1-4; the D gene is possibly TRBD1 (5 bases). The CDR3 consists of 17 residues. Germline values: CDR1 MGHRA, CDR2 YSYEKL. The ends were cut back, 0 bases at V and 0 bases at J, with 11 bases in the middle. The DNA read from the CDR3 is TGCGCCAGCAGCCAAGATCCGACGGGGGCAACTAATGAAAAA. Translation gives CASSQDPTGATNEK. The entire CDR3 reads CASSQDPTGATNEKLFF.

As to this clone: The missing CDR3 end, 3 residues past where the read stops, is filled in from the germline J gene. The chain joins TRBV28 to TRBJ1-1; 7 nucleotides match TRBD1. The CDR3 sequence is 14 residues long. V shed 6 bases, J shed 5 bases, and the junction held 9 bases outside the gene matches. The germline gives CDR1 MDHEN, CDR2 SYDVKM. The CDR3 is CASRRQGGGTEAFF. CDR3 DNA (partial): TGTGCCAGCAGGAGACAGGGAGGAGGAACTGAA.

A word on this clone: The DNA ends 3 residues before the CDR3 does, and the rest of the CDR3 is filled in from the germline J gene. The chain joins TRBV29-1 to TRBJ2-3, with D perhaps TRBD2 (5 bases). V was pared by 6 bases and J by 0 bases, with 7 bases between. Germline V CDR1 and CDR2: SQVTM, ANQGSEA. The CDR3 extends over 12 amino acids. The part of the CDR3 DNA that was read is TGCAGCGTGAGGACTAGCACAGATACG. The encoded protein is CSVRTSTDT. From start to end, the CDR3 is CSVRTSTDTQYF.

Note on this clone: The read halts 3 residues ahead of the CDR3 end, with the missing end drawn from the germline J gene. The chain carries TRBV20-1 and TRBJ2-1; 14 bases align to TRBD2. CDR3 length equals 18 residues. Germline CDR1 and CDR2: DFQATT and SNEGSKA (reference sequence). J lost 0 bases, V lost 3 bases, and 7 bases had no gene match. The DNA read from the CDR3 is TGCAGTGCTAGCGGTGGACTAGCGGGAGGCCGCTCCTACAATGAG. Amino acid sequence: CSASGGLAGGRSYNE. From start to end, the CDR3 is CSASGGLAGGRSYNEQFF.

A remark on this clone: The read ends 3 residues before the CDR3 terminus; that terminus is restored from the germline J gene. The chain recombines TRBV10-2 with TRBJ2-3, with D unclear. The V end was cut by 5 bases, the J end by 8 bases, with 14 bases between. Germline V gives CDR1 WSHSY, CDR2 SAAADI. This CDR3 contains 13 residues. The CDR3 DNA, read in part, is TGCGCCAGCAGTCCCAATGTAAAGGGTACG. It yields the protein CASSPNVKGT. The entire CDR3 protein is CASSPNVKGTQYF.

Concerning this clone itself: From the germline J gene comes the end of the CDR3, since the read stops 3 residues before it. The chain recombines TRBV29-1 with TRBJ2-1; D is perhaps TRBD2 (6 bases). Germline-derived CDR1 and CDR2 are SQVTM and ANQGSEA. The CDR3 is 11 amino acids. V lost 7 bases and J 9 bases, leaving 13 bases between the germline ends. The CDR3 spells CSGSSAGEQFF. The CDR3 DNA, read in part, is TGCAGCGGATCTAGCGCCGGTGAG.